These T cell receptor beta chains were read from a single sample in a study of T cell repertoires in cytomegalovirus infection. Each CDR3 protein is one row after TCRdb ran MiXCR on the reads. This table has over 450,000 distinct CDR3 sequences, around 11% appearing once. Sequenced: PBMCs. These receptors were taken from a human donor in good health (CMV status not recorded). Some clones in this sample may be carry-over from other donors' samples. Both conserved end residues are part of each CDR3. The D gene is left open where the match is weak. Where a row states a size, it is once, few, many or the class of an expanded clone; other rows omit it.

d_gene: TRBD1; abundance: few; v_gene: TRBV4-2; j_gene: TRBJ2-7; CDR3aa: CASSQNPGQTTYEQYF; CDR3nt: TGTGCCAGCAGCCAGAATCCGGGACAGACTACCTACGAGCAGTACTTC
d_gene: .; abundance: many; v_gene: TRBV7-9; j_gene: TRBJ2-1; CDR3aa: CASSSKQGSEQFF; CDR3nt: TGTGCCAGCAGTTCCAAACAGGGATCTGAGCAGTTCTTC
d_gene: TRBD1; abundance: few; v_gene: TRBV20-1; j_gene: TRBJ1-1; CDR3aa: CSAGQGALKLTEAFF; CDR3nt: TGCAGTGCTGGACAGGGGGCGCTTAAACTGACTGAAGCTTTCTTT
d_gene: TRBD2; abundance: few; v_gene: TRBV6-5; j_gene: TRBJ2-3; CDR3aa: CASSRGGAGESDTQYF; CDR3nt: TGTGCCAGCAGTCGGGGGGGAGCGGGAGAATCAGATACGCAGTATTTT
d_gene: TRBD2; abundance: many; v_gene: TRBV5-5; j_gene: TRBJ2-1; CDR3aa: CASSHPSGRGENEQFF; CDR3nt: TGTGCCAGCAGCCACCCAAGCGGGAGGGGGGAGAATGAGCAGTTCTTC
d_gene: TRBD2; abundance: .; v_gene: TRBV9; j_gene: TRBJ2-1; CDR3aa: CASSVEVGLAGGQAYNEQFF; CDR3nt: TGTGCCAGCAGCGTAGAAGTGGGACTAGCGGGAGGGCAGGCCTACAATGAGCAGTTCTTC
d_gene: .; abundance: many; v_gene: TRBV12-3/TRBV12-4; j_gene: TRBJ2-2; CDR3aa: CASSFLTSDSQNTGELFF; CDR3nt: TGTGCCAGCAGTTTCCTCACCTCAGACAGCCAGAACACCGGGGAGCTGTTTTTT
d_gene: .; abundance: .; v_gene: TRBV10-3; j_gene: TRBJ1-5; CDR3aa: CAISSGSVVSNQPQHF; CDR3nt: TGTGCCATCAGTTCAGGGAGCGTAGTTAGCAATCAGCCCCAGCATTTT
d_gene: .; abundance: .; v_gene: TRBV5-6; j_gene: TRBJ2-5; CDR3aa: CASSFGGLQETQYF; CDR3nt: TGTGCCAGCAGCTTCGGGGGGCTTCAAGAGACCCAGTACTTC
d_gene: .; abundance: .; v_gene: TRBV12-3/TRBV12-4; j_gene: TRBJ2-1; CDR3aa: CASSRPRGRSYNEQFF; CDR3nt: TGTGCCAGCAGCCGCCCCAGGGGCCGCTCCTACAATGAGCAGTTCTTC
d_gene: TRBD1; abundance: .; v_gene: TRBV15; j_gene: TRBJ1-2; CDR3aa: CATSSHPPGQGAYGYTF; CDR3nt: TGTGCCACCAGCAGTCACCCCCCCGGACAGGGGGCCTATGGCTACACCTTC
d_gene: TRBD1; abundance: few; v_gene: TRBV5-4; j_gene: TRBJ2-5; CDR3aa: CASSNRGRRETQYF; CDR3nt: TGTGCCAGCAGCAACAGGGGGCGCCGGGAGACCCAGTACTTC
d_gene: TRBD2; abundance: many; v_gene: TRBV28; j_gene: TRBJ2-5; CDR3aa: CASSFVVGRAEETQYF; CDR3nt: TGTGCCAGCAGTTTCGTGGTCGGGAGGGCCGAGGAGACCCAGTACTTC
d_gene: .; abundance: many; v_gene: TRBV7-2; j_gene: TRBJ2-3; CDR3aa: CASSLDRLVDTQYF; CDR3nt: TGTGCCAGCAGCTTAGACCGATTAGTGGATACGCAGTATTTT
d_gene: TRBD2; abundance: many; v_gene: TRBV11-1; j_gene: TRBJ2-7; CDR3aa: CASSPVLAGSYEQYF; CDR3nt: TGTGCCAGCAGCCCGGTACTAGCGGGGTCCTACGAGCAGTACTTC
d_gene: .; abundance: few; v_gene: TRBV20-1; j_gene: TRBJ2-5; CDR3aa: CSARVHSQGETQYF; CDR3nt: TGCAGTGCTAGAGTCCACAGCCAAGGAGAGACCCAGTACTTC
d_gene: .; abundance: few; v_gene: TRBV3-1; j_gene: TRBJ2-7; CDR3aa: CASSSRGIGYEQYF; CDR3nt: TGTGCCAGCTCCTCAAGAGGCATCGGCTACGAGCAGTACTTC
d_gene: TRBD1; abundance: many; v_gene: TRBV19; j_gene: TRBJ2-7; CDR3aa: CASMGTGLGEQYF; CDR3nt: TGTGCCAGTATGGGGACAGGGTTGGGCGAGCAGTACTTC
d_gene: .; abundance: many; v_gene: TRBV29-1; j_gene: TRBJ1-2; CDR3aa: CSAGLQGNYGYTF; CDR3nt: TGCAGCGCCGGTCTACAGGGAAACTATGGCTACACCTTC
d_gene: .; abundance: many; v_gene: TRBV19; j_gene: TRBJ1-1; CDR3aa: CASSFRVLAEAFF; CDR3nt: TGTGCCAGTAGTTTCAGGGTATTGGCTGAAGCTTTCTTT
d_gene: .; abundance: .; v_gene: TRBV9; j_gene: TRBJ2-6; CDR3aa: CASSPTTSGANVLTF; CDR3nt: TGTGCCAGCAGCCCCACTACCTCTGGGGCCAACGTCCTGACTTTC
d_gene: .; abundance: many; v_gene: TRBV10-3; j_gene: TRBJ2-7; CDR3aa: CAISESGVDVSYEQYF; CDR3nt: TGTGCCATCAGTGAGTCAGGGGTCGATGTCTCCTACGAGCAGTACTTC
d_gene: .; abundance: many; v_gene: TRBV6-5; j_gene: TRBJ1-5; CDR3aa: CASSYRDTYSNQPQHF; CDR3nt: TGTGCCAGCAGTTACAGGGACACTTATAGCAATCAGCCCCAGCATTTT
d_gene: .; abundance: .; v_gene: TRBV7-9; j_gene: TRBJ1-3; CDR3aa: CASRSQHTIYF; CDR3nt: TGTGCCAGCAGATCTCAACACACCATATATTTT